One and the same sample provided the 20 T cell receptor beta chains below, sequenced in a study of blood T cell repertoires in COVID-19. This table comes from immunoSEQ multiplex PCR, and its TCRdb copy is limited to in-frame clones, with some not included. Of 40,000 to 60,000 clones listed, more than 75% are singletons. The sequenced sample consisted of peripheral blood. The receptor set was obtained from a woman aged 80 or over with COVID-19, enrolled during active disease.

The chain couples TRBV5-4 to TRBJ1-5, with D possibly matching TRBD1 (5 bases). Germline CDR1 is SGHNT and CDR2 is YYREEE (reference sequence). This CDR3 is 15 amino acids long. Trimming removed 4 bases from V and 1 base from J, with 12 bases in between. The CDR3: CASSNQGGSNQPQHF. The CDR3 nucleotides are TGTGCCAGCAGCAACCAGGGTGGGAGCAATCAGCCCCAGCATTTT.

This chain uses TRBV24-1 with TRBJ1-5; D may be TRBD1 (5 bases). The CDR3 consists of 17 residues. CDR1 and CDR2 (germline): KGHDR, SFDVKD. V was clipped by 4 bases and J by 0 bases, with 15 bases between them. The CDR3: CATSDPRTGGSNQPQHF. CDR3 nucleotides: TGTGCCACCAGTGACCCTCGGACGGGGGGTAGCAATCAGCCCCAGCATTTT.

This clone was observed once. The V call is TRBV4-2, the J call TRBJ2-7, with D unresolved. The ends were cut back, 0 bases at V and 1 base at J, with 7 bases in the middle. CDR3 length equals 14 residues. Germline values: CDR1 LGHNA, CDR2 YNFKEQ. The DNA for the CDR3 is TGTGCCAGCAGCCAAGATGAAGAGTCCTACGAGCAGTACTTC. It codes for CASSQDEESYEQYF.

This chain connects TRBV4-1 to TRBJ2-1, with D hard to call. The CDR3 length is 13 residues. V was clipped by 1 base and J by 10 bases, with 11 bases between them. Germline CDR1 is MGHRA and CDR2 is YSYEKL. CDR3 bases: TGCGCCAGCAGCCAAGTGCCAGTGAAGGAGCAGTTCTTC. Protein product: CASSQVPVKEQFF.

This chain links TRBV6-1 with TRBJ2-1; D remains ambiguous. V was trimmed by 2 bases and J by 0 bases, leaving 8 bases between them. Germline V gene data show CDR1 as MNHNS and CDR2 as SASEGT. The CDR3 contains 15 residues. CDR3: CASSEQMSSYNEQFF. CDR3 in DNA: TGTGCCAGCAGTGAACAAATGAGCTCCTACAATGAGCAGTTCTTC.

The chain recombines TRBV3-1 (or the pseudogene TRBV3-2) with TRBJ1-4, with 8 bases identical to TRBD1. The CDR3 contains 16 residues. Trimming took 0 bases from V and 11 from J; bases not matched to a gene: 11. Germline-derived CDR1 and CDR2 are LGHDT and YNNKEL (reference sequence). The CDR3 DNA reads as TGTGCCAGCAGCCAAGACCCCAGGGGGCTCCGTGGCAAACTGTTTTTT. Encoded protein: CASSQDPRGLRGKLFF.

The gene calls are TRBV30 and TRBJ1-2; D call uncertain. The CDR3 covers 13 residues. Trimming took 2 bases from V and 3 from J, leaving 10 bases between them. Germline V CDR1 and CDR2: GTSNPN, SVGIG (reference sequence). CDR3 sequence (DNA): TGTGCCTGGAGTATGCCGGGGTACTATGGCTACACCTTC. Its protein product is CAWSMPGYYGYTF. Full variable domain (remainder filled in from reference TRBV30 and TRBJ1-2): SQTIHQWPATLVQPVGSPLSLECTVEGTSNPNLYWYRQAAGRGLQLLFYSVGIGQISSEVPQNLSASRPQDRQFILSSKKLLLSDSGFYLCAWSMPGYYGYTFGSGTRLTVV.

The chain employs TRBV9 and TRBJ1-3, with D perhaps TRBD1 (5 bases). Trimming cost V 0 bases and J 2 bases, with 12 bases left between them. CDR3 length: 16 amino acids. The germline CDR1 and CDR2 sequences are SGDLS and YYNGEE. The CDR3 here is CASSVATGFAGNTIYF. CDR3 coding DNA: TGTGCCAGCAGCGTAGCCACAGGTTTCGCTGGAAACACCATATATTTT.

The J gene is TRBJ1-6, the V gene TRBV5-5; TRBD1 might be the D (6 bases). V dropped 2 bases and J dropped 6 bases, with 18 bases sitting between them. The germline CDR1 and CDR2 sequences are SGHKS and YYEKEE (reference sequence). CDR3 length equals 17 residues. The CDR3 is CASSFADSQQPNSPLHF. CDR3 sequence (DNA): TGTGCCAGCAGCTTTGCGGACAGTCAACAACCTAATTCACCCCTCCACTTT.

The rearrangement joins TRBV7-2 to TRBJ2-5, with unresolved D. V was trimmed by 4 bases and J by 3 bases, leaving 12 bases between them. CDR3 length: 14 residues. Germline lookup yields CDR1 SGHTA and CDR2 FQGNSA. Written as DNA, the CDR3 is TGTGCCAGCAGCTCCCGATCTAGTAAAGAGACCCAGTACTTC. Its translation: CASSSRSSKETQYF.

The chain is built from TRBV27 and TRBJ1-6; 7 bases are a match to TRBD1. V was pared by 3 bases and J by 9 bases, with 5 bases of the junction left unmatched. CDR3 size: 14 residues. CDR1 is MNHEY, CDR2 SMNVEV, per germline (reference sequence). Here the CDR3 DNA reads TGTGCCAGCAGTTTCCCCCAGGGGGGTTCACCCCTCCACTTT. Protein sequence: CASSFPQGGSPLHF.

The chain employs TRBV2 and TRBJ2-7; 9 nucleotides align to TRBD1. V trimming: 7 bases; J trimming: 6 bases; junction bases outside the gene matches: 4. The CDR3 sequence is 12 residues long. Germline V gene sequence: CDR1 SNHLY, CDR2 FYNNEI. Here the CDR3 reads CASKQGAGEQYF. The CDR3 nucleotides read TGTGCCAGCAAACAGGGGGCAGGCGAGCAGTACTTC.

The CDR3: CASSLGPGLADDNEQFF. CDR3 nucleotides: TGCGCCAGCAGCTTGGGCCCTGGACTAGCGGATGACAATGAGCAGTTCTTC. V gene TRBV5-1 combines with J gene TRBJ2-1, with 10 bases that match TRBD2. Trimming cost V 0 bases and J 5 bases; bases outside gene matches: 8. CDR3 length: 17 residues. Germline loops: CDR1 SGHRS, CDR2 YFSETQ. The whole variable domain, remainder taken from reference TRBV5-1 and TRBJ2-1, is KAGVTQTPRYLIKTRGQQVTLSCSPISGHRSVSWYQQTPGQGLQFLFEYFSETQRNKGNFPGRFSGRQFSNSRSEMNVSTLELGDSALYLCASSLGPGLADDNEQFFGPGTRLTVL.

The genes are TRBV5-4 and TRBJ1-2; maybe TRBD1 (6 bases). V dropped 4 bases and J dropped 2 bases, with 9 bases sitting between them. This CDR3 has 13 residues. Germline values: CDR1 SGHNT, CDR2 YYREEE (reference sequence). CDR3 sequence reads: CASSRDRNYGYTF. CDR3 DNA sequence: TGTGCCAGCAGCCGAGACAGGAACTATGGCTACACCTTC.

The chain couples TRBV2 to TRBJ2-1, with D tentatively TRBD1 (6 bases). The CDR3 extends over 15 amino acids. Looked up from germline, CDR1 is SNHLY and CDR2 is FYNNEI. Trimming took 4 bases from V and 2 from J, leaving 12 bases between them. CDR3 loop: CASSGRQGTYNEQFF. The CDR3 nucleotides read TGTGCCAGCAGTGGGAGGCAGGGGACCTACAATGAGCAGTTCTTC.

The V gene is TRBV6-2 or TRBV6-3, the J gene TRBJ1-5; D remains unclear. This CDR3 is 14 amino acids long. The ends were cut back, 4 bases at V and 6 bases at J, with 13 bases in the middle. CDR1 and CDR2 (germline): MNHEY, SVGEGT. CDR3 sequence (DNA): TGTGCCAGCAGTTTAATAGTTTCGGGTCAGCCCCAGCATTTT. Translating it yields CASSLIVSGQPQHF.

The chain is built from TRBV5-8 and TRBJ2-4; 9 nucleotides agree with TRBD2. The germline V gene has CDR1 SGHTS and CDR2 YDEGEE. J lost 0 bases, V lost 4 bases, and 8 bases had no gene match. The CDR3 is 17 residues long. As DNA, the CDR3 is TGTGCCAGCAGCCGAGCGGGGGGCCTACTAGCCAAAAACATTCAGTACTTC. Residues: CASSRAGGLLAKNIQYF.

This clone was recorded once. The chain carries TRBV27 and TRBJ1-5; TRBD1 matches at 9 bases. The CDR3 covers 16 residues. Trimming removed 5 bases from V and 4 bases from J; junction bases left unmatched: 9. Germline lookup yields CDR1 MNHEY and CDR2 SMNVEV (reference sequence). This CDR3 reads CASSPGQGRRNQPQHF. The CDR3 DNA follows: TGTGCCAGCAGTCCAGGACAGGGGAGACGAAATCAGCCCCAGCATTTT.

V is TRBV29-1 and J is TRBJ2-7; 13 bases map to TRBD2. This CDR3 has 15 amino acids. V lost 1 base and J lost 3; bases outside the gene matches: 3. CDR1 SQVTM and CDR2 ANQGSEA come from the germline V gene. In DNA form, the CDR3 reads TGCAGCGTTGAAGGACTAGCGGGAGGACGCTACGAGCAGTACTTC. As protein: CSVEGLAGGRYEQYF.

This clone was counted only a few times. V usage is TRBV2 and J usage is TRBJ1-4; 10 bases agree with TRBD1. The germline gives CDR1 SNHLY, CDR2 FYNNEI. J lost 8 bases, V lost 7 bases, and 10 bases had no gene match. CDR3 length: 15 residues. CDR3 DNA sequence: TGTGCCAGCAAGGGACAGGGGTTAGTAGGGGAAAAACTGTTTTTT. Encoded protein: CASKGQGLVGEKLFF.